The present T cell receptor beta chain was sequenced within a study of CD8+CD57+ T cells in acquired aplastic anemia listed by TCRdb under 2018. Turning to the overall study: DNA extracted from sorted CD4+ and CD8+ cells had a mean of approximately 3.4 ug, with a range of about 0.2 to 30 ug.

Profiling of TCR beta VDJ combinations and CDR3 sequences used genomic DNA as the template. An Illumina HiSeq 2000 was the platform used for TCR repertoire sequencing. In the paper's pipeline: TRBV/TRBJ rearrangement plots, CDR3 size and DJ length profiles, and Simpson's diversity index were used to evaluate the repertoires. The most abundant DNA sequence in the deep sequencing data was defined as the immunodominant clone. CDR3 amino acid sequences were screened for sharing across subjects and were compared with published repertoires and the VDJdb database. TCRdb reworked the public reads: Q25 trimming with fastp, MiXCR clone assembly, productive beta chains retained. Rows matching on CDR3 protein sequence are summarized as one entry with the most common DNA and genes. TCRdb's processing, not the study's, gives the V and J calls here. The sample profile shows about 190,000 distinct CDR3 sequences; about three fifths of them were found once. Roughly 46% of the sample is taken by the ten largest.

Study-wide findings and limitations: Patients and healthy controls showed no significant difference in CD8+ Simpson's diversity (P=0.060). Roughly 30 CD8+ CDR3 sequences were shared between patients and controls but appeared highly expressed in patients and within their immunodominant clones.

The CDR3 has 16 amino acids, counting the end cysteine and phenylalanine. Only the CDR3 DNA is retained, 48 bases long and in frame from the first base. CDR1 and CDR2 are drawn from the germline V gene (reference sequence): DFQATT, SNEGSKA. After removal of 6 bases from V and 2 bases from J, the junction retains 14 bases not matched to a gene. The study deep-sequenced TCR repertoires of sorted CD4+ and CD8+ blood T cells from severe aplastic anemia patients and healthy subjects. Ficoll-Paque density gradient centrifugation was used to isolate peripheral blood mononuclear cells. Before DNA was extracted, CD4+ and CD8+ T cells were sorted using either FACS or magnetic beads. Many counts were recorded for this clonotype. The specificity of this receptor is unknown. Base qualities are not provided; no much larger clone lies one nucleotide away.

Recombination linked TRBV20-1 to TRBJ1-2, and TRBD1 aligns with 8 junction nucleotides. This receptor was identified in a human donor with severe aplastic anemia or a healthy control (not recorded which). Sequencing was carried out using sorted CD4+, CD8+, or CD8+CD57+ T cells (not recorded which) from PBMCs. The DNA reads as follows: TGCAGTGCACCCACCTTGACAGGGGACCCCAACTATGGCTACACCTTC. Its amino acids are CSAPTLTGDPNYGYTF.